This T cell receptor beta chain derives from a study of early T cells in non-severe SARS-CoV-2 infection. Trimming removed 6 bases at V and 6 bases at J, with 11 bases between. The CDR3 loop spans 13 amino acids. TCRdb itself ran the 5' RACE reads through MiXCR, one entry per CDR3 protein. The profile covers tens of thousands of distinct CDR3 sequences, with about 15% appearing a single time and less than 5% taken by the ten largest. V usage is TRBV12-3 or TRBV12-4 and J usage is TRBJ1-4; D not resolved. The material sequenced was whole blood, taken at baseline. This TCR came from an adult who was a healthcare worker with PCR-confirmed SARS-CoV-2 infection or an uninfected control (not recorded which). The CDR3 DNA is TGTGCCAGCAGCCGAGGACTCGATGAAAAACTGTTTTTT. Translating gives CASSRGLDEKLFF.